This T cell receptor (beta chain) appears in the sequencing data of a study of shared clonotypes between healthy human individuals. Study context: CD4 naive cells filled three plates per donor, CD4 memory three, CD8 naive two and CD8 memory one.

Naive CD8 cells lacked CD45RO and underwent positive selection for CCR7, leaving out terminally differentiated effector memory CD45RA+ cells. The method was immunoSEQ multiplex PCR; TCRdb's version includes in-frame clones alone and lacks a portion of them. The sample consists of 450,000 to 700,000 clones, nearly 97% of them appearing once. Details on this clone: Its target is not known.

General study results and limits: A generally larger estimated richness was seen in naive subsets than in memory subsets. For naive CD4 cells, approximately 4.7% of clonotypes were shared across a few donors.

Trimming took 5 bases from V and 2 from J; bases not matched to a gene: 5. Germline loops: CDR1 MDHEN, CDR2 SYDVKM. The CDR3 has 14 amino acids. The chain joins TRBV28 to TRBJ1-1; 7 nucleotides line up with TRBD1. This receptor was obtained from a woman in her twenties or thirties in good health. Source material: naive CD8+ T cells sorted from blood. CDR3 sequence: CASSADRPNTEAFF. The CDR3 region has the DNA TGTGCCAGCAGTGCGGACAGGCCCAACACTGAAGCTTTCTTT. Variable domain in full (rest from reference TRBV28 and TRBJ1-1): DVKVTQSSRYLVKRTGEKVFLECVQDMDHENMFWYRQDPGLGLRLIYFSYDVKMKEKGDIPEGYSVSREKKERFSLILESASTNQTSMYLCASSADRPNTEAFFGQGTRLTVV.